A single TCR beta chain is shown here with its context. Antigen specificity is unknown. The CDR3 consists of 17 residues. The sample comes from a study of shared clonotypes between healthy human individuals. Naive CD8 cells lacked CD45RO and underwent positive selection for CCR7, leaving out terminally differentiated effector memory CD45RA+ cells. Study-wide results and limits: Richness estimates generally favored naive over memory subsets.

A deep-level run was used for the assay. Each subset's genomic DNA was shared equally among a number of immunoSEQ plates. Method: immunoSEQ multiplex PCR; TCRdb's copy keeps in-frame clones and lacks some. The sample yields over 2 million clones, approximately 94% seen once. This sequence joins TRBV21-1 and TRBJ1-1; the table's D call, TRBD1, was not checked against the DNA. TRBV21-1 is a pseudogene segment. The TCR sequence derives from a man between 18 and 35 years old in good health. The sample taken for sequencing was naive CD8+ T cells sorted from blood. In nucleotides, the CDR3 is TGTGCCAGCAGCAAAGGATTTCGGACACATATGAACACTGAAGCTTTCTTT. It is translated as CASSKGFRTHMNTEAFF.